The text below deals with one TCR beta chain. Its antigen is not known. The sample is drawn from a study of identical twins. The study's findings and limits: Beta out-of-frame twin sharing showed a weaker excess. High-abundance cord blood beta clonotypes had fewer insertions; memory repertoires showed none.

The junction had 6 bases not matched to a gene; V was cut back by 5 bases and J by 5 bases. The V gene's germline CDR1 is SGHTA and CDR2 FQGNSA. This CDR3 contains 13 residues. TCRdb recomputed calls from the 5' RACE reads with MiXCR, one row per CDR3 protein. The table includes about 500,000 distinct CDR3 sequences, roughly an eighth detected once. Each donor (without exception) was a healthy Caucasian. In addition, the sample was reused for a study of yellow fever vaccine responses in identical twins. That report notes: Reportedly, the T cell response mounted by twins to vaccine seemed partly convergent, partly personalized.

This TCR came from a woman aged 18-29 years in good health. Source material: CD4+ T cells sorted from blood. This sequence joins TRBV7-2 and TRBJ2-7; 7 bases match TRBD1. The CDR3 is CASSPRQGNEQYF. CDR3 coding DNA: TGTGCCAGCAGCCCACGACAGGGCAACGAGCAGTACTTC.